The 23 T cell receptor beta chains presented below share a single source sample, sequenced in a study of blood T cell repertoires in COVID-19. Sequencing was performed with immunoSEQ multiplex PCR; in TCRdb, only in-frame clones are kept and a portion is missing. This table holds 130,000 to 150,000 clones, roughly 90% found once. Sequencing was carried out using PBMCs or T cells enriched from blood (not recorded which). These receptors were taken from a woman aged 30 to 39 with acute COVID-19.

This rearrangement joins TRBV7-3 to TRBJ1-1, with unresolved D. CDR1 and CDR2 from the germline V gene are SGHTA and FQGTGA. Trimming removed 1 base at V and 3 bases at J, with 15 bases between. The CDR3 sequence is 16 residues long. The chain's CDR3 is CASSLNEGKRDTEAFF. CDR3 coding DNA: TGTGCCAGCAGCTTAAACGAGGGTAAAAGGGACACTGAAGCTTTCTTT.

The genes are TRBV29-1 and TRBJ1-4, with D perhaps matching TRBD1 (6 bases). This CDR3 spans 14 amino acids. The V gene's germline CDR1 is SQVTM and CDR2 ANQGSEA. Deletions cut 4 bases from V and 7 bases from J, with 16 bases between. The CDR3: CSVVQGIQGEKLFF. The CDR3 bases are TGCAGCGTTGTCCAGGGGATTCAGGGTGAAAAACTGTTTTTT.

This clone showed up just a few times. The V and J genes are TRBV21-1 and TRBJ1-4. TRBV21-1 is given as a pseudogene. The CDR3 is 20 amino acids. The CDR3 loop reads CASSIRVTAVSAGTNEKLFF. CDR3 nucleotide sequence: TGTGCCAGCAGCATCCGGGTTACGGCGGTGAGTGCCGGAACTAATGAAAAACTGTTTTTT.

This clone showed up just a few times. V usage is TRBV18 and J usage is TRBJ1-5; the match to TRBD1 covers 7 bases. The CDR3 contains 13 residues. The trim removed 5 bases at V and 5 bases at J, leaving 3 bases unmatched. Germline V lookup: CDR1 KGHSH, CDR2 LQKENI. The CDR3 reads CASSGTVHQPQHF. CDR3 bases: TGTGCCAGCTCAGGGACAGTACATCAGCCCCAGCATTTT. The full variable domain, rest sourced from reference TRBV18 and TRBJ1-5, is NAGVMQNPRHLVRRRGQEARLRCSPMKGHSHVYWYRQLPEEGLKFMVYLQKENIIDESGMPKERFSAEFPKEGPSILRIQQVVRGDSAAYFCASSGTVHQPQHFGDGTRLSIL.

This clone was seen a single time. The rearrangement uses TRBV6-4 and TRBJ1-1, with D unresolved. Germline values: CDR1 MRHNA, CDR2 SNTAGT. The CDR3 covers 13 residues. V was pared by 0 bases and J by 10 bases, with 12 bases between. Written as DNA, the CDR3 is TGTGCCAGCAGTGACTCGATTTGGAGGCCAGCTTTCTTT. This sequence encodes CASSDSIWRPAFF.

The chain joins TRBV5-4 to TRBJ1-2; perhaps TRBD1 as D (5 bases). V was shortened by 1 base and J by 5 bases, with 12 bases between the two germline ends. This CDR3 spans 14 amino acids. Germline V lookup: CDR1 SGHNT, CDR2 YYREEE (reference sequence). The CDR3 DNA follows: TGTGCCAGCAGCTTGAAGTGGGGCGCGTATGGCTACACCTTC. The encoded protein is CASSLKWGAYGYTF.

The chain joins TRBV18 to TRBJ1-1; D gene ambiguous. V was pared by 2 bases and J by 4 bases, with 8 bases between. Germline V gene lookup returns CDR1 KGHSH and CDR2 LQKENI. The CDR3 covers 13 residues. The CDR3 loop reads CASSPNEGTEAFF. The CDR3 DNA follows: TGTGCCAGCTCACCAAACGAGGGCACTGAAGCTTTCTTT.

The CDR3 DNA reads as TGTGCCAGCACGGAGACCGGGGAGCTGTTTTTT. Translated: CASTETGELFF. The gene calls are TRBV28 and TRBJ2-2; D call uncertain. Germline CDR1 is MDHEN and CDR2 is SYDVKM. The CDR3 runs to 11 residues. The V end lost 7 bases, the J end lost 5 bases, and 5 bases lay between the germline ends.

This clone was detected once. In nucleotides, the CDR3 is TGCGCCAGCAGCCAACAGGGGGGGCACACTGAAGCTTTCTTT. This sequence encodes CASSQQGGHTEAFF. The rearrangement uses TRBV5-1 and TRBJ1-1; 8 nucleotides line up with TRBD1. V lost 4 bases, J lost 3 bases, and 5 bases stayed unmatched. Germline lookup yields CDR1 SGHRS and CDR2 YFSETQ. This CDR3 has 14 amino acids. Looking up the rest from reference TRBV5-1 and TRBJ1-1 gives the full variable domain: KAGVTQTPRYLIKTRGQQVTLSCSPISGHRSVSWYQQTPGQGLQFLFEYFSETQRNKGNFPGRFSGRQFSNSRSEMNVSTLELGDSALYLCASSQQGGHTEAFFGQGTRLTVV.

This clone occurred once. V and J are TRBV10-3 and TRBJ2-5; D is uncertain. CDR3 length equals 16 residues. CDR1 and CDR2 from the germline V gene are ENHRY and SYGVKD. V was shortened by 3 bases and J by 1 base, with 15 bases between the two germline ends. The CDR3 nucleotides are TGTGCCATCAGTGATTCCGGTTGGGCGACCCAAGAGACCCAGTACTTC. It codes for CAISDSGWATQETQYF.

V gene TRBV2 combines with J gene TRBJ2-7, with 10 positions matching TRBD1. Germline V CDR1 and CDR2: SNHLY, FYNNEI. The ends lost 7 bases at V and 3 bases at J; junction bases unmatched: 12. The CDR3 length is 16 residues. The CDR3 nucleotides are TGTGCCAGCAACCTAGGACAGGGGGTAGGGATCTACGAGCAGTACTTC. It is translated as CASNLGQGVGIYEQYF.

V is TRBV30 and J is TRBJ2-2; tentatively, D is TRBD2 (6 bases). The CDR3 spans 14 residues. V was pared by 5 bases and J by 4 bases, with 14 bases between. Germline V lookup: CDR1 GTSNPN, CDR2 SVGIG (reference sequence). The CDR3 protein is CAWDGEVGTGELFF. CDR3 bases: TGTGCCTGGGACGGGGAGGTTGGCACCGGGGAGCTGTTTTTT.

V is TRBV19 and J is TRBJ2-1; D possibly corresponds to TRBD2 (6 bases). V dropped 3 bases and J dropped 7 bases, with 13 bases sitting between them. This CDR3 is built from 14 residues. Germline CDR1 is LNHDA and CDR2 is SQIVND (reference sequence). As DNA, the CDR3 is TGTGCCAGTAGTATTGAAGCTAGCGTGAATGAGCAGTTCTTC. Residues: CASSIEASVNEQFF.

This clone appeared a single time. The rearrangement uses TRBV19 and TRBJ2-7, with D possibly matching TRBD1 (6 bases). The CDR3 totals 17 residues. V was clipped by 0 bases and J by 4 bases, with 19 bases between them. Germline CDR1 LNHDA, CDR2 SQIVND (reference sequence). CDR3 sequence: CASSIEAHRAPPYEQYF. The DNA of the CDR3 is TGTGCCAGTAGTATAGAAGCACACAGGGCCCCTCCGTACGAGCAGTACTTC.

The chain is built from TRBV6-5 and TRBJ2-7; a weak D match, TRBD2 (6 bases). The CDR3 contains 15 residues. The V end was cut by 0 bases, the J end by 3 bases, with 12 bases between. Germline CDR1 is MNHEY and CDR2 is SVGAGI. The CDR3 sequence: CASSYSDGGGYEQYF. As DNA, the CDR3 is TGTGCCAGCAGTTACTCAGACGGGGGAGGCTACGAGCAGTACTTC.

This rearrangement joins TRBV7-2 to TRBJ1-1, with 9 bases that match TRBD1. V gave up 5 bases and J gave up 4 bases; unmatched junction bases: 5. Germline CDR1 and CDR2: SGHTA and FQGNSA. The CDR3 runs to 14 residues. This CDR3 reads CASSPDRGSTEAFF. In DNA form, the CDR3 reads TGTGCCAGCAGCCCGGACAGGGGAAGCACTGAAGCTTTCTTT.

This clone has a single count. The V call is TRBV19, the J call TRBJ1-1, with 7 bases aligning to TRBD1. V was pared by 3 bases and J by 3 bases, with 7 bases of the junction left unmatched. The germline gives CDR1 LNHDA, CDR2 SQIVND (reference sequence). This CDR3 contains 15 residues. CDR3 region: CASSIHAGGDTEAFF. DNA of the CDR3: TGTGCCAGTAGTATCCACGCAGGGGGAGACACTGAAGCTTTCTTT.

The chain joins TRBV28 to TRBJ2-5; D not resolved. Trimming stripped 7 bases from V and 1 base from J, with 7 bases between. The length of the CDR3 is 12 residues. Germline V gene lookup returns CDR1 MDHEN and CDR2 SYDVKM. CDR3 nucleotides: TGTGCCAGCAACGGTATCCAAGAGACCCAGTACTTC. It codes for CASNGIQETQYF.

This chain links TRBV28 with TRBJ1-2; D unresolved. There are 14 residues in the CDR3. Trimming stripped 3 bases from V and 4 bases from J, with 12 bases between. Germline assignment: CDR1 MDHEN and CDR2 SYDVKM. This chain's CDR3 is CASSFYGAGYGYTF. CDR3 DNA sequence: TGTGCCAGCAGTTTTTACGGCGCAGGCTATGGCTACACCTTC.

The V and J genes are TRBV19 and TRBJ1-1; 11 nucleotides match TRBD1. Germline-derived CDR1 and CDR2 are LNHDA and SQIVND (reference sequence). The ends lost 3 bases at V and 10 bases at J; junction bases unmatched: 4. The CDR3 runs to 13 residues. The CDR3 DNA sequence: TGTGCCAGTAGTATCCGGGACAGGGGGATAGCTTTCTTT. It yields the protein CASSIRDRGIAFF.

This clone was recorded once. The V call is TRBV19, the J call TRBJ1-5; D not certain. Germline values: CDR1 LNHDA, CDR2 SQIVND (reference sequence). CDR3 size: 12 residues. V was shortened by 2 bases and J by 8 bases, with 7 bases between the two germline ends. The CDR3 DNA sequence: TGTGCCAGTAGTATAAGAGAGAAGCCCCAGCATTTT. Its translation: CASSIREKPQHF.

V gene TRBV7-3 combines with J gene TRBJ2-1; D not resolved. Deletions cut 5 bases from V and 5 bases from J, with 13 bases between. Germline V gives CDR1 SGHTA, CDR2 FQGTGA. The CDR3 spans 14 residues. The CDR3 protein is CASSHLRDNNEQFF. CDR3 sequence (DNA): TGTGCCAGCAGCCACCTAAGAGACAACAATGAGCAGTTCTTC.

The chain uses TRBV29-1 and TRBJ1-2; 7 bases align to TRBD1. The CDR3 length is 11 residues. The germline CDR1 and CDR2 sequences are SQVTM and ANQGSEA. V lost 7 bases to trimming and J lost 8 bases; unmatched junction nucleotides: 7. The CDR3 DNA sequence: TGCAGCGCCGATAGACAGGGCGGCTACACCTTC. Translating it yields CSADRQGGYTF.